This T cell receptor beta chain is from a study of T-cell reconstitution after alpha-beta-depleted transplantation in children listed by TCRdb under 2016. Looking at the study overall: Using TCR repertoire profiling, the study quantitatively followed how T-cell immune reconstitution unfolded in children after TCRalphabeta/CD19-depleted allogeneic hematopoietic cell transplantation. The investigation overall reported the following: Over the following months the frequencies of hyperexpanded clones went down, and after one year T-cell counts and TCRbeta diversity were mostly credited to newly produced T cells. Apparently early alphabetaT-cell count recovery about two months after transplant reportedly relied on only several hundred rapidly expanded clones derived from non-depleted graft cells. In some patients, high TCRbeta diversity at day 60 was attributed to recipient T cells and intrathymic progenitors that had survived conditioning.

Preparation of the library involved PCR. The run used an Illumina HiSeq 2500. TCR libraries were prepared with molecular barcoding, using unique molecular identifiers to normalize TCRbeta repertoire quantification. Using fastp trimming at Q25 and MiXCR clonotype assembly, TCRdb reanalyzed the public sequencing data and kept in-frame beta chains. A single entry per CDR3 protein holds the most common genes and DNA from its merged rows. The sample table lists about a million distinct CDR3 sequences, less than 30% of them with a count of one. The top ten clonotypes cover 25% to 35% of the sample. A few counts support this clonotype. Its antigen target is currently unknown. The sample holds no much larger clone one base away, and base qualities are not on file. The treatment or condition label, read with the paper, signifies: allogeneic hematopoietic cell transplantation with graft depleted of TCRalphabeta T cells and CD19 B cells. TCRalphabeta/CD19-depleted allogeneic hematopoietic cell grafts were given to the transplant recipients, all of whom were children.

V and J are truncated by 3 bases and 7 bases respectively, leaving an intervening sequence of 16 bases. The CDR3 starts with the cysteine, ends with the phenylalanine, and has 14 residues. The CDR3 DNA has 42 bases and is translated from base 1. The sequence was collected from a boy under three years old who had a stem cell transplant for SCID, so the T cells may come from the graft donor. The sequence is built from TRBV12-3 or TRBV12-4 and TRBJ2-7; no confident D gene assignment can be made. The source was PBMCs, mostly from graft donor cells, collected 360 days after TCRalphabeta/CD19-depleted stem cell transplant. CDR3 sequence: CASSFGVEPGEQYF. The nucleotide sequence reads TGTGCCAGCAGTTTTGGTGTCGAGCCCGGTGAGCAGTACTTC.